Following are 20 T cell receptor beta chains from one sample sequenced in a study of early T cells in non-severe SARS-CoV-2 infection. TCRdb called the 5' RACE reads again in MiXCR, with one record for every CDR3 protein. The table lists about 68,000 distinct CDR3 sequences, less than 15% of them singletons. Sequencing was carried out using whole blood. The source is an adult who was a healthcare worker with PCR-confirmed SARS-CoV-2 infection or an uninfected control (not recorded which).

In its sample, this clonotype was seen once. The V call is TRBV10-3, the J call TRBJ2-1; D is perhaps TRBD1 (6 bases). This CDR3 is 12 amino acids long. V was shortened by 3 bases and J by 7 bases, with 7 bases between the two germline ends. The germline gives CDR1 ENHRY, CDR2 SYGVKD. CDR3 sequence reads: CAISEGGNEQFF. The CDR3 DNA follows: TGTGCCATCAGTGAAGGGGGTAATGAGCAGTTCTTC.

V gene TRBV13 combines with J gene TRBJ1-6; D call uncertain. The CDR3 has 17 residues. CDR1 is PRHDT and CDR2 is FYEKMQ in the germline V gene (reference sequence). Deletions cut 5 bases from V and 0 bases from J, with 14 bases between. CDR3 coding DNA: TGTGCCAGCAGCCCCCCCCGGCCGAGCTCCTATAATTCACCCCTCCACTTT. Translating it yields CASSPPRPSSYNSPLHF.

The chain is built from TRBV5-6 and TRBJ2-1; maybe TRBD2 (5 bases). Germline V gene sequence: CDR1 SGHDT, CDR2 YYEEEE. The CDR3 sequence is 15 residues long. Between the trimmed V and J ends, which lost 2 bases and 3 bases, there was a span of 12 bases. This CDR3 is CASSFTRDNYNEQFF. The CDR3, as DNA: TGTGCCAGCAGCTTCACTAGGGATAACTACAATGAGCAGTTCTTC.

The CDR3 DNA reads as TGTGCCAGCAGTCCGGGACTAGCGGATTCCACAGATACGCAGTATTTT. Translated: CASSPGLADSTDTQYF. The rearrangement links TRBV12-3 or TRBV12-4 to TRBJ2-3; 11 bases are shared with TRBD2. CDR3 length: 16 amino acids. The V and J ends lost 5 bases and 2 bases, in that order; junction bases with no gene match: 6.

This clonotype has ten or more counts. This chain uses TRBV12-3 or TRBV12-4 with TRBJ1-2, with TRBD1 matching 9 bases. This CDR3 is 15 amino acids long. V gave up 5 bases and J gave up 9 bases; unmatched junction bases: 13. The CDR3, as DNA: TGTGCCAGCAGTCCCCCGGCCGGGACAGGGACTAGCTACACCTTC. This sequence encodes CASSPPAGTGTSYTF.

The chain couples TRBV19 to TRBJ2-3, with D possibly called TRBD1 or TRBD2 (5 bases each). The germline V and J ends were trimmed by 5 bases and 4 bases, with 13 bases remaining between them. The CDR3 sequence is 14 residues long. Germline values: CDR1 LNHDA, CDR2 SQIVND (reference sequence). CDR3 sequence (DNA): TGTGCCAGTAGTCCTTCGGGGCGCCCAGATACGCAGTATTTT. It encodes CASSPSGRPDTQYF.

Many counts were recorded for this clonotype. The chain recombines TRBV12-3 or TRBV12-4 with TRBJ1-5; D is possibly TRBD1 (6 bases). V was trimmed by 0 bases and J by 3 bases, leaving 12 bases between them. The CDR3 runs to 16 residues. Here the CDR3 DNA reads TGTGCCAGCAGTTTAGCGGGGGCGCTATACAATCAGCCCCAGCATTTT. Translated: CASSLAGALYNQPQHF.

This chain joins TRBV7-2 and TRBJ1-1; D remains ambiguous. The CDR3 consists of 14 residues. V lost 3 bases to trimming and J lost 2 bases, with 10 bases between them. Germline CDR1 SGHTA, CDR2 FQGNSA. The CDR3 here is CASSFSGSNTEAFF. Written as DNA, the CDR3 is TGTGCCAGCAGCTTTTCGGGGTCCAACACTGAAGCTTTCTTT.

In its sample, this clonotype was seen a few times. This CDR3 reads CASSGKANTEAFF. The CDR3 DNA reads TGTGCCAGCAGTGGAAAGGCAAACACTGAAGCTTTCTTT. The chain joins TRBV12-3 or TRBV12-4 to TRBJ1-1; D ambiguous. This CDR3 spans 13 amino acids. V was trimmed by 5 bases and J by 2 bases, leaving 9 bases between them.

This clonotype has more than one count but fewer than ten. V gene TRBV20-1 combines with J gene TRBJ2-3; 14 bases line up with TRBD2. The germline V gene has CDR1 DFQATT and CDR2 SNEGSKA (reference sequence). V lost 6 bases, J lost 4 bases, and 9 bases stayed unmatched. The CDR3 runs 16 residues. The CDR3 DNA sequence: TGCAGTGCCCGAGGACTAGCGGGGGGTAGGCCAGATACGCAGTATTTT. As protein: CSARGLAGGRPDTQYF.

The V call is TRBV11-2, the J call TRBJ1-1; no reliable D call. From germline, CDR1 is SGHAT and CDR2 FQNNGV. The V end was cut by 2 bases, the J end by 1 base, with 8 bases between. The CDR3 length is 14 residues. The CDR3 DNA reads as TGTGCCAGCAGCTTACCTATAGAGAACACTGAAGCTTTCTTT. It is translated as CASSLPIENTEAFF.

Comment on this clonotype: The junction departs from the called germline gene at one end, perhaps through a read error. The genes are TRBV7-7 and TRBJ2-5; TRBD1 matches at 7 bases. This CDR3 region has 15 residues. The germline CDR1 and CDR2 sequences are SSHAT and FNYEAQ (reference sequence). CDR3: CASSAGQALQETQYF. The CDR3 DNA reads TGTGCTAGCAGCGCTGGACAGGCTCTCCAAGAGACCCAGTACTTC. The complete variable domain, with remaining parts taken from reference TRBV7-7 and TRBJ2-5, reads GAGVSQSPRYKVTKRGQDVTLRCDPISSHATLYWYQQALGQGPEFLTYFNYEAQPDKSGLPSDRFSAERPEGSISTLTIQRTEQRDSAMYRCASSAGQALQETQYFGPGTRLLVL.

The V call is TRBV19, the J call TRBJ2-1; TRBD2 matches at 7 bases. This CDR3 spans 14 amino acids. CDR1 is LNHDA, CDR2 SQIVND, per germline (reference sequence). The trim removed 5 bases at V and 6 bases at J, leaving 7 bases unmatched. CDR3 loop: CASSSATSFNEQFF. Here the CDR3 DNA reads TGTGCCAGTAGTTCCGCGACTAGCTTCAATGAGCAGTTCTTC.

At least ten counts were recorded for this clonotype. The chain has TRBV10-2 and TRBJ1-5; D is possibly TRBD1 (6 bases). The V end was cut by 2 bases, the J end by 5 bases, with 13 bases between. Germline-derived CDR1 and CDR2 are WSHSY and SAAADI. This CDR3 has 15 residues. The CDR3 DNA is TGCGCCAGCAGTGAGGCCGGGACAAATTATCAGCCCCAGCATTTT. This encodes CASSEAGTNYQPQHF.

There are a few counts of this clonotype. The gene calls are TRBV7-2 and TRBJ2-3; 8 bases are a match to TRBD1. The CDR3 spans 14 residues. With V trimmed by 5 bases and J by 1 base, 2 bases remained unmatched. CDR1 is SGHTA and CDR2 is FQGNSA in the germline V gene. DNA of the CDR3: TGTGCCAGCAGCCTGGACAGGGGCACAGATACGCAGTATTTT. This encodes CASSLDRGTDTQYF.

This clonotype was observed many times. The chain has TRBV6-6 and TRBJ2-7; tentatively, D is TRBD2 (6 bases). Germline CDR1 and CDR2: MNHNY and SVGAGI (reference sequence). CDR3 length equals 15 residues. V shed 4 bases and J shed 0 bases, with 13 bases lying between them. CDR3 sequence (DNA): TGTGCCAGCAGTTTCGGGACTTCTCACTCCTACGAGCAGTACTTC. It specifies CASSFGTSHSYEQYF.

The table lists this clonotype with a few counts. V gene TRBV20-1 combines with J gene TRBJ1-2; D remains ambiguous. Germline values: CDR1 DFQATT, CDR2 SNEGSKA (reference sequence). V gave up 1 base and J gave up 6 bases, with 12 bases separating them. The CDR3 runs to 13 residues. CDR3 DNA sequence: TGCAGTGCTAGAGTCCCCGTGCTGCATGGCTACACCTTC. It is translated as CSARVPVLHGYTF.

This clonotype was seen at least ten times. The chain is built from TRBV3-1 and TRBJ1-2, with unresolved D. The CDR3 runs 12 residues. Per germline, CDR1 LGHDT and CDR2 YNNKEL (reference sequence). V was cut by 6 bases and J by 4 bases, with 9 bases left in between. CDR3 sequence: CASSAALYGYTF. As DNA, the CDR3 is TGTGCCAGCAGTGCAGCACTCTATGGCTACACCTTC.

This clonotype was seen a few times. The chain carries TRBV5-6 and TRBJ1-2; D is uncertain. The CDR3 contains 13 residues. The V end lost 0 bases, the J end lost 5 bases, and 8 bases lay between the germline ends. Germline V gene sequence: CDR1 SGHDT, CDR2 YYEEEE. CDR3 sequence: CASSLVVAYGYTF. As DNA, the CDR3 is TGTGCCAGCAGCTTGGTAGTCGCGTATGGCTACACCTTC.

This clonotype was counted at least ten times. J is TRBJ1-1 and V is TRBV2; D perhaps matches TRBD1 (6 bases). Germline CDR1 is SNHLY and CDR2 is FYNNEI. V lost 7 bases and J lost 2, with 14 bases in between. CDR3 length: 14 amino acids. This chain's CDR3 is CASTLDSINTEAFF. The CDR3 DNA follows: TGTGCCAGCACCCTGGACAGTATTAACACTGAAGCTTTCTTT.